The sequence of this T cell receptor (beta chain) was determined in a study of immunodeficiency (dated by TCRdb to between 2018 and 2021). Broadly, across the study: The repertoires were analyzed to search for VDJ recombination defects and oligoclonality. Here is what the overall study found, with its caveats: Entropy comparisons showed n=3 (open circles) for patients versus healthy controls; a thymic development effect was only suggested as possible. Based on top-100 and total clonotype frequencies, severe oligoclonality was found in patient CD8+ T cells but not in patient CD4+ T cells. Compared with control CD8+ T cells, patient CD8+ T cells had restricted TRB V-J pairing and reduced productive entropy.

Genomic DNA was extracted using the QIAamp DNA Blood Mini Kit and was submitted for immunoSEQ repertoire analysis. Using a standard quantity of genomic DNA template, multiplex PCR was run to amplify the CDR3 regions. An Illumina platform was used to sequence the PCR products. In the source study's methods: Sequences were aligned to a reference, with V, D and J gene definitions taken from IMGT. To get rid of PCR and sequencing errors, closely related sequences were merged using a nearest-neighbor clustering algorithm. V, D and J usage in productive unique and total sequences was analyzed using ImmunoSEQ Analyzer tools and R version 3.6.1. The source is immuneACCESS, and TCRdb retained only in-frame sequences with V and J called. Part of the clones is not carried over; for the studies checked, unresolved V genes explain less than half of this, and the remainder is unexplained. V, J and clone size derive from that table, while D and trimming were established from the DNA sequence. The sample has approximately 350 clones on record, about 94% of them singletons. In total, the top ten clones hold 53% of the sample.

The germline V gene encodes CDR1 MNHEY and CDR2 SVGAGI. At the junction V is shortened by 6 bases and J by 3 bases, with 15 bases in between. The CDR3 starts with the cysteine, ends with the phenylalanine, and has 15 residues. Here the CDR3 DNA is all that survives: 45 bases in frame from base 1. Comments on this clone: It lacks a known antigen. No much larger clonotype is one base removed from it; base qualities were not supplied.

Before TCR sequencing, CD3+CD8+ T cells were sorted out of fresh PBMCs. The rearranged segments are TRBV6-5 and TRBJ1-3, with the D gene uncertain. The sequenced sample was CD8+ T cells from blood. This clonotype originated in a girl aged 2 to 9. The DNA sequence is TGTGCCAGCAGAGGTGGCGGGTATTTTGGAAACACCATATATTTT. The resulting protein is CASRGGGYFGNTIYF.